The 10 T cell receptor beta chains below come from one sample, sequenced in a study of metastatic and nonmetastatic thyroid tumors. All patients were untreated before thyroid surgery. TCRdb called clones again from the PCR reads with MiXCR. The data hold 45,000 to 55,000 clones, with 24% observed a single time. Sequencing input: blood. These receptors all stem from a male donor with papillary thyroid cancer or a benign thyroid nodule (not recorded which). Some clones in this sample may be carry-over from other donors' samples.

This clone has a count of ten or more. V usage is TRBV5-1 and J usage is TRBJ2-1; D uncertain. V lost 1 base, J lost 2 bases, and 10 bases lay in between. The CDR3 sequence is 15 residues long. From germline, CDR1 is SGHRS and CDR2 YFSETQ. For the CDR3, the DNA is TGCGCCAGCAGCTTGTTGCGGTCAACCTACAATGAGCAGTTCTTC. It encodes CASSLLRSTYNEQFF. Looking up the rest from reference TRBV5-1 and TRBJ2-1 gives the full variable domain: KAGVTQTPRYLIKTRGQQVTLSCSPISGHRSVSWYQQTPGQGLQFLFEYFSETQRNKGNFPGRFSGRQFSNSRSEMNVSTLELGDSALYLCASSLLRSTYNEQFFGPGTRLTVL.

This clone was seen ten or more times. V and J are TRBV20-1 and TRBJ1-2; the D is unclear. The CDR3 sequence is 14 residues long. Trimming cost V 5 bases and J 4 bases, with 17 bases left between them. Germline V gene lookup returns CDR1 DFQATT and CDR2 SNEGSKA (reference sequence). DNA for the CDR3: TGCAGTGCTTCTTCCAGGAAGCCGAGCTATGGCTACACCTTC. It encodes CSASSRKPSYGYTF.

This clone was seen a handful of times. CDR3 loop: CASSLASGTDTQYF. The CDR3 region has the DNA TGTGCCAGCAGTCTTGCTTCGGGCACAGATACGCAGTATTTT. V usage is TRBV27 and J usage is TRBJ2-3; D is ambiguous. This CDR3 has 14 amino acids. V lost 5 bases to trimming and J lost 1 base, with 10 bases between them. Germline-derived CDR1 and CDR2 are MNHEY and SMNVEV (reference sequence).

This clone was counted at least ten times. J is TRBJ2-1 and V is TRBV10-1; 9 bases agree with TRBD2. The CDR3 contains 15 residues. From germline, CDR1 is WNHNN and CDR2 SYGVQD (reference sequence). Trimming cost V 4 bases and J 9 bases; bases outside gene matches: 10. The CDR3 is CASSGGGRAIGEQFF. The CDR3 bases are TGCGCCAGCAGTGGAGGCGGGAGGGCCATCGGTGAGCAGTTCTTC.

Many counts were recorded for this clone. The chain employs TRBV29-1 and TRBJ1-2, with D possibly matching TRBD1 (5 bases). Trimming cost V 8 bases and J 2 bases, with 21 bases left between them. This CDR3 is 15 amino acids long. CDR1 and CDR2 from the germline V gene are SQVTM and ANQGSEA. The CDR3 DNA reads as TGCAGCATTTACTCGGAGGACACAGTAAACTATGGCTACACCTTC. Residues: CSIYSEDTVNYGYTF. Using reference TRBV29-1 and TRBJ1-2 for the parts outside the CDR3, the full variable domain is SAVISQKPSRDICQRGTSLTIQCQVDSQVTMMFWYRQQPGQSLTLIATANQGSEATYESGFVIDKFPISRPNLTFSTLTVSNMSPEDSSIYLCSIYSEDTVNYGYTFGSGTRLTVV.

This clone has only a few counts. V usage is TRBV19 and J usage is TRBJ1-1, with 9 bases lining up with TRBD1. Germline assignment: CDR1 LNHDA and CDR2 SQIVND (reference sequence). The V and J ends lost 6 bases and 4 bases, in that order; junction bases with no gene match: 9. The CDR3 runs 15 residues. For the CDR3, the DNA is TGTGCCAGTAGGGAAACAGGGGGCGGTATCACTGAAGCTTTCTTT. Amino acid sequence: CASRETGGGITEAFF.

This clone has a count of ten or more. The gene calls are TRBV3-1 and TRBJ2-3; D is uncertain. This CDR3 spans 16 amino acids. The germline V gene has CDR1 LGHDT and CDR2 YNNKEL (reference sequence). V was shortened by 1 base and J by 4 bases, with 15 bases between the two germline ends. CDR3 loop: CASSQGGSWTSDTQYF. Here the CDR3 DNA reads TGTGCCAGCAGCCAAGGCGGATCATGGACGTCAGATACGCAGTATTTT.

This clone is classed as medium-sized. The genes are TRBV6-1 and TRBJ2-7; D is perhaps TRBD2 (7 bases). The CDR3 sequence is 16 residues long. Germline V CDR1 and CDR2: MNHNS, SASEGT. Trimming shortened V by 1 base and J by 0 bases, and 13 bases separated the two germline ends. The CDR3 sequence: CASSEDYREGSYEQYF. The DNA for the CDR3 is TGTGCCAGCAGTGAAGATTACAGGGAGGGCTCCTACGAGCAGTACTTC.

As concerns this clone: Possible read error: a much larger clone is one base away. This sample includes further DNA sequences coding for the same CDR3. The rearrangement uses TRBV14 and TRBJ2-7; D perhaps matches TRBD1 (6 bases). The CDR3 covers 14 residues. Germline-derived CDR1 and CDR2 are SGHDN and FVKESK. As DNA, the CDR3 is TGTGCCAGCAGCCAAACAGGGAATATGTACGAACAGTACTTC. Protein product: CASSQTGNMYEQYF.

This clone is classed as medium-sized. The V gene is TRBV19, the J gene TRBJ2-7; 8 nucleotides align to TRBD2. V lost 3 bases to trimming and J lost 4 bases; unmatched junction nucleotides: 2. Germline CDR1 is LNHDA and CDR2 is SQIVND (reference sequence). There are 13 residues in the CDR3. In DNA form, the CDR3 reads TGTGCCAGTAGTATGGAGCGGGAGTACGAGCAGTACTTC. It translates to CASSMEREYEQYF.